The 19 T cell receptor beta chains reported below all come from one sample, sequenced in a study of blood T cells in healthy people across ages. Sample-barcoded 5' priming and a J-beta primer mix drove a second PCR of roughly 6 to 12 cycles. A single record per CDR3 protein comes from TCRdb applying MiXCR to the 5' RACE reads. The sample gives fewer than 1.5 million distinct CDR3 sequences, around two fifths of which show up once; approximately 7.9% is in the top ten. The sample comprised blood. The source of these receptors is a woman younger than 35 in good health.

This clonotype was observed a handful of times. V usage is TRBV9 and J usage is TRBJ2-5; possibly TRBD1 for D (7 bases). The ends were cut back, 3 bases at V and 5 bases at J, with 23 bases in the middle. Germline lookup yields CDR1 SGDLS and CDR2 YYNGEE. The CDR3 contains 17 residues. This chain's CDR3 is CASSADARGALQETQYF. The CDR3 DNA sequence: TGTGCCAGCAGCGCCGACGCCAGGGGGGCCCTTCAGGAGACCCAGTACTTC. Using reference TRBV9 and TRBJ2-5 for the parts outside the CDR3, the full variable domain is DSGVTQTPKHLITATGQRVTLRCSPRSGDLSVYWYQQSLDQGLQFLIQYYNGEERAKGNILERFSAQQFPDLHSELNLSSLELGDSALYFCASSADARGALQETQYFGPGTRLLVL.

The rearrangement uses TRBV7-9 and TRBJ2-7; 7 bases line up with TRBD2. The germline V gene has CDR1 SEHNR and CDR2 FQNEAQ (reference sequence). The J segment lost 6 bases and the V segment lost 8 bases, leaving 10 bases of the junction unmatched. This CDR3 region has 13 residues. The CDR3 sequence: CASSKAGKFEQYF. The CDR3 DNA reads as TGTGCCAGCTCCAAAGCGGGAAAGTTCGAGCAGTACTTC.

The J gene is TRBJ1-1, the V gene TRBV6-5, with a weak D call TRBD1 (5 bases). V lost 4 bases, J lost 5 bases, and 14 bases lay in between. This CDR3 has 14 residues. Germline V gene sequence: CDR1 MNHEY, CDR2 SVGAGI. As DNA, the CDR3 is TGTGCCAGCAGTTCGCAGGGTCGAGGTACTGAAGCTTTCTTT. This gives the protein CASSSQGRGTEAFF.

This clonotype was counted only a few times. The chain employs TRBV29-1 and TRBJ2-7; D uncertain. Trimming shortened V by 4 bases and J by 6 bases, and 19 bases separated the two germline ends. Germline CDR1 and CDR2: SQVTM and ANQGSEA. The CDR3 is 14 amino acids. The DNA for the CDR3 is TGCAGCGTTGCCCCCGGTAGTTTAGTCGGCGAGCAGTACTTC. It specifies CSVAPGSLVGEQYF.

The chain joins TRBV7-6 to TRBJ2-1, with 14 bases matching TRBD2. Germline V gene lookup returns CDR1 SGHVS and CDR2 FNYEAQ. V lost 2 bases and J lost 6; bases outside the gene matches: 9. The CDR3 is 18 residues long. For the CDR3, the DNA is TGTGCCAGCAGCTTAAGACCGGGACTAGCGGGGGTCAGCAATGAGCAGTTCTTC. It translates to CASSLRPGLAGVSNEQFF.

The J gene is TRBJ2-1, the V gene TRBV7-2; 7 nucleotides align to TRBD2. The ends lost 5 bases at V and 12 bases at J; junction bases unmatched: 10. CDR1 and CDR2 from the germline V gene are SGHTA and FQGNSA. The CDR3 length is 13 residues. CDR3 sequence reads: CASSVGTIDVQFF. In DNA form, the CDR3 reads TGTGCCAGCAGCGTGGGGACTATCGATGTGCAGTTCTTC.

Only a few counts were recorded for this clonotype. The J gene is TRBJ2-1, the V gene TRBV27; weak D call: TRBD1 (7 bases). Germline CDR1 MNHEY, CDR2 SMNVEV (reference sequence). The CDR3 is 15 amino acids. Trimming cost V 2 bases and J 5 bases, with 13 bases left between them. Here the CDR3 DNA reads TGTGCCAGCAGTTTAAGGTCAGGGGGGAACAATGAGCAGTTCTTC. It is translated as CASSLRSGGNNEQFF.

The chain couples TRBV4-2 to TRBJ2-7; 7 nucleotides match TRBD1. The V segment lost 0 bases and the J segment 3 bases; nucleotides outside the gene matches: 2. This CDR3 has 14 residues. Per germline, CDR1 LGHNA and CDR2 YNFKEQ. The CDR3 region is CASSQEQGNYEQYF. CDR3 nucleotides: TGTGCCAGCAGCCAAGAACAGGGGAACTACGAGCAGTACTTC.

The sample holds a few counts of this clonotype. The chain links TRBV27 to TRBJ1-2, with 11 bases aligning to TRBD1. The CDR3 is 16 amino acids. The germline CDR1 and CDR2 sequences are MNHEY and SMNVEV (reference sequence). The trim removed 3 bases at V and 3 bases at J, leaving 6 bases unmatched. The CDR3 nucleotides are TGTGCCAGCAGTTTTTTAAGGACAGGGGGCGACTATGGCTACACCTTC. Amino acid sequence: CASSFLRTGGDYGYTF.

The rearrangement uses TRBV29-1 and TRBJ1-1, with a tentative D call TRBD1 (5 bases). The CDR3 is 11 residues long. V gave up 5 bases and J gave up 11 bases, with 15 bases separating them. Germline V gives CDR1 SQVTM, CDR2 ANQGSEA. CDR3 in amino acids: CSVTTGGAAFF. CDR3 in DNA: TGCAGCGTTACCACGGGGGGTGCGGCTTTCTTT.

This clonotype has just a few counts. This chain's CDR3 is CATSDTRTRGYTF. The DNA of the CDR3 is TGTGCCACCAGTGATACTAGGACGCGAGGCTACACCTTC. The rearrangement uses TRBV24-1 and TRBJ1-2, with unresolved D. With 3 bases removed from V and 8 bases from J, the gap between germline ends came to 12 bases. From germline, CDR1 is KGHDR and CDR2 SFDVKD. CDR3 length equals 13 residues.

This clonotype was seen a few times. This chain links TRBV7-9 with TRBJ2-5; D possibly uses TRBD1 or TRBD2 (5 bases each). The length of the CDR3 is 14 residues. V was shortened by 3 bases and J by 2 bases, with 10 bases between the two germline ends. Germline V gene lookup returns CDR1 SEHNR and CDR2 FQNEAQ (reference sequence). Here the CDR3 reads CASSFRGPQETQYF. CDR3 nucleotide sequence: TGTGCCAGCAGCTTTAGGGGACCTCAAGAGACCCAGTACTTC.

The chain couples TRBV6-1 to TRBJ2-1; D might be TRBD1 (6 bases). Trimming took 6 bases from V and 6 from J, leaving 21 bases between them. The CDR3 consists of 16 residues. Germline CDR1 MNHNS, CDR2 SASEGT. The CDR3 DNA reads as TGTGCCAGCAGCACTACAGGGATCCCTGGGTTCAATGAGCAGTTCTTC. Its translation: CASSTTGIPGFNEQFF.

This clonotype occurred a few times. The J gene is TRBJ2-1, the V gene TRBV4-2; 9 bases map to TRBD1. The CDR3 loop spans 15 amino acids. Looked up from germline, CDR1 is LGHNA and CDR2 is YNFKEQ. V shed 0 bases and J 12 bases; nucleotides not matched to a gene: 9. The CDR3 DNA follows: TGTGCCAGCAGCCAAGATAGTCCGGGACAGGGTCGGCAGTTCTTC. Its protein product is CASSQDSPGQGRQFF.

This clonotype occurred a few times. The chain recombines TRBV12-3 or TRBV12-4 with TRBJ2-1; D is perhaps TRBD1 (5 bases). The ends were cut back, 3 bases at V and 2 bases at J, with 11 bases in the middle. CDR3 size: 15 residues. CDR3 in amino acids: CASSLGQIPYNEQFF. Written as DNA, the CDR3 is TGTGCCAGCAGTTTGGGGCAGATCCCCTACAATGAGCAGTTCTTC.

Only a few counts were recorded for this clonotype. This sequence joins TRBV25-1 and TRBJ1-2; 8 nucleotides match TRBD1. The J segment lost 4 bases and the V segment lost 6 bases, leaving 13 bases of the junction unmatched. The CDR3 covers 16 residues. Germline V lookup: CDR1 MGHDK, CDR2 SYGVNS. The CDR3 loop reads CASREDRTGGIYGYTF. The CDR3 nucleotides read TGTGCCAGCAGGGAGGACCGAACAGGGGGGATCTATGGCTACACCTTC.

The chain uses TRBV30 and TRBJ2-3, with a tentative D call TRBD2 (6 bases). Germline V gene lookup returns CDR1 GTSNPN and CDR2 SVGIG (reference sequence). V lost 2 bases to trimming and J lost 2 bases, with 14 bases between them. The CDR3 covers 15 residues. The CDR3 coding sequence is TGTGCCTGGAGTCTTGGAGGGGCGCTCACAGATACGCAGTATTTT. Protein product: CAWSLGGALTDTQYF.

The chain couples TRBV4-1 to TRBJ2-5, with D perhaps TRBD2 (5 bases). Trimming stripped 4 bases from V and 5 bases from J, with 17 bases between. The CDR3 sequence is 15 residues long. In germline, CDR1 is MGHRA, CDR2 YSYEKL. The CDR3 loop is CASSLLAGPRETQYF. The CDR3 DNA follows: TGCGCCAGCAGCCTGCTGGCGGGCCCAAGGGAGACCCAGTACTTC.

The CDR3 sequence is CASSLFGAPLHF. CDR3 nucleotide sequence: TGTGCCAGCAGCTTGTTCGGGGCACCCCTCCACTTT. The rearrangement joins TRBV5-4 to TRBJ1-6; no clear D gene. Germline CDR1 and CDR2: SGHNT and YYREEE (reference sequence). The CDR3 loop spans 12 amino acids. The V and J ends lost 1 base and 11 bases respectively, with 7 bases between them.